This T cell receptor beta chain was recorded in a study of identical twins. This clonotype came up a few times. TCRdb reprocessed the 5' RACE reads with MiXCR, giving one entry per CDR3 protein. Of hundreds of thousands of distinct CDR3 sequences listed, approximately 21% were seen once; the top ten hold roughly 4.3%. The CDR3 totals 17 residues. V was pared by 2 bases and J by 2 bases, with 19 bases between. Germline CDR1 reads SGHTA; CDR2 reads FQGNSA. Another study also made use of these data, one on T cells expressing NK-cell markers.

The sequenced material came from PBMCs. This rearrangement joins TRBV7-2 to TRBJ2-7; a weak D match, TRBD1 (5 bases). The sequence derives from a young woman in good health. The DNA for the CDR3 is TGTGCCAGCAGCTTAAAGCCGCCGAATAACAGGACCTACGAGCAGTACTTC. Amino acids: CASSLKPPNNRTYEQYF.